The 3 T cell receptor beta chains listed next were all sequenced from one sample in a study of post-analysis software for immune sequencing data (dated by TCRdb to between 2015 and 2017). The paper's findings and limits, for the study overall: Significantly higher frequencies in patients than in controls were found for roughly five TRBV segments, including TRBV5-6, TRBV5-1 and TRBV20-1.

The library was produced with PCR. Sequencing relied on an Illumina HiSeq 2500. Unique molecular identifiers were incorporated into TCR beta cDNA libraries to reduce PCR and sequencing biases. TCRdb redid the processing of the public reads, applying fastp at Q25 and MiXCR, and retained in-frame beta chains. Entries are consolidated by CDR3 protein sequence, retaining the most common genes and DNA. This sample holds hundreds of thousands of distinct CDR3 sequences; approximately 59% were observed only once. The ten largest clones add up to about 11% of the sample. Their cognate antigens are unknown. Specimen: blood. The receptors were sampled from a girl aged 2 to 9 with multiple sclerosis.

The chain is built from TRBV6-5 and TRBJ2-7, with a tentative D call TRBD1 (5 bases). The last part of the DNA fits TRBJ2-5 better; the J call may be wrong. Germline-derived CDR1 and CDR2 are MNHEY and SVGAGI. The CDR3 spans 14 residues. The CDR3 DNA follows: TGTGCCAGCAGTTATGGGGCGTTAGGGATGACCCAGTACTTC. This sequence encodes CASSYGALGMTQYF.

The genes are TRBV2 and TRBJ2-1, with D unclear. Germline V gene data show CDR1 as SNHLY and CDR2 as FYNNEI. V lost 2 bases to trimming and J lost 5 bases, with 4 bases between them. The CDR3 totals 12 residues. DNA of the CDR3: TGTGCCAGCAGTGAAACGGACAATGAGCAGTTCTTC. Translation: CASSETDNEQFF.

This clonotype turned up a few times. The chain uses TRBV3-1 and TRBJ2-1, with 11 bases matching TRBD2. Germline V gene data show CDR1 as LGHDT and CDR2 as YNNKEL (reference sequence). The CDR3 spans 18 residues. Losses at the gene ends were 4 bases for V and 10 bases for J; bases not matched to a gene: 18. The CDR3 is CASSRSLRRLAGGTEQFF. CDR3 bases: TGTGCCAGCAGCCGATCTCTGAGAAGGCTAGCGGGGGGCACCGAGCAGTTCTTC.